Listed below are T cell receptor beta chains from one sample, sequenced in a study of cytomegalovirus exposure and HLA in healthy donors. Some clones are missing from TCRdb's copy, which holds only in-frame ones; the method was immunoSEQ multiplex PCR. Among roughly 150,000 clones, about 80% were seen once, and the ten largest hold roughly an eighth. Source material: PBMCs. These receptors were collected from a woman aged 40 to 50 in good health and CMV-seronegative. CDR3s include the opening cysteine and the closing phenylalanine or tryptophan.

V	J	CDR3
TRBV6-5	TRBJ1-4	CASSYSKQNEKLFF
TRBV5-1	TRBJ1-2	CASSSDRAFEGGYTF
TRBV28	TRBJ2-3	CASSRGLAGRYF
TRBV28	TRBJ2-5	CASSQTTQGAKTQYF
TRBV4-1	TRBJ1-2	CASSQEQGARGYTF
TRBV4-1	TRBJ1-4	CASSQDGLSTNEKLFF
TRBV29-1	TRBJ2-5	CSVARNSEETQYF
TRBV5-4	TRBJ2-1	CASSLSRLPYNEQFF
TRBV9	TRBJ2-7	CASSVGSEGGEQYF
TRBV7-3	TRBJ2-1	CASSQNPTGSGSFNEQFF
TRBV5-1	TRBJ2-7	CASSTQAGRGIFHEQYF